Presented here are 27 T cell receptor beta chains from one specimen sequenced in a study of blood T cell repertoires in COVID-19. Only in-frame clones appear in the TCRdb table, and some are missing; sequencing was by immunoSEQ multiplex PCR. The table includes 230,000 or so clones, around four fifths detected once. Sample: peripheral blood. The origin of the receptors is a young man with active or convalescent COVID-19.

The chain's CDR3 is CASMGGSGNTIYF. The CDR3 bases are TGTGCCAGCATGGGGGGATCTGGAAACACCATATATTTT. The V call is TRBV2, the J call TRBJ1-3, with a weak D call TRBD1 (5 bases). Germline V gives CDR1 SNHLY, CDR2 FYNNEI. The V gene lost 7 bases and the J gene lost 1 base, with 8 bases spanning the gap. The CDR3 loop spans 13 amino acids.

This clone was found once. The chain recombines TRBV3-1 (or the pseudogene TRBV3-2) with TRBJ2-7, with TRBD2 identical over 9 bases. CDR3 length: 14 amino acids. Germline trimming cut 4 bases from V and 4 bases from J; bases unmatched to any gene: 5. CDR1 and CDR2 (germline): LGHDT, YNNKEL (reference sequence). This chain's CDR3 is CASSPGLAGYEQYF. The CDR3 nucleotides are TGTGCCAGCAGCCCGGGACTAGCAGGGTACGAGCAGTACTTC.

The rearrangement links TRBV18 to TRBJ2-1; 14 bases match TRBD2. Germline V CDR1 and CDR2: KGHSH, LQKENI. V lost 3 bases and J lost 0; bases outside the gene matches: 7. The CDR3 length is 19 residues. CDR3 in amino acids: CASSPGLAGALSSYNEQFF. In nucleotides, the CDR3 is TGTGCCAGCTCACCGGGACTAGCGGGGGCCCTTTCCTCCTACAATGAGCAGTTCTTC.

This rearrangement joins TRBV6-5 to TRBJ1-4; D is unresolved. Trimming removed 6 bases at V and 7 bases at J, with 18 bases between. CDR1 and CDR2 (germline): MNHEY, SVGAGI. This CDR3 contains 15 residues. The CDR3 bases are TGTGCCAGCAGAGAGGGAGCGGGGTCGGGTGAAAAACTGTTTTTT. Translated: CASREGAGSGEKLFF.

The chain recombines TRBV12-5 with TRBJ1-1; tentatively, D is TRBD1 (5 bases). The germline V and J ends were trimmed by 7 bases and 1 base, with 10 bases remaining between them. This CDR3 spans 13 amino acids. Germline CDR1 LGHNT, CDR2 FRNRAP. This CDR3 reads CASAKQGNTEAFF. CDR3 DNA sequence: TGTGCTAGTGCCAAGCAGGGGAACACTGAAGCTTTCTTT.

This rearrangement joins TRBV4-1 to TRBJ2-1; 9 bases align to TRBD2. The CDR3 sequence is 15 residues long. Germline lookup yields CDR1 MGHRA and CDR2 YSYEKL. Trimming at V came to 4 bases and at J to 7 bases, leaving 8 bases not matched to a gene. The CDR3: CASSLPAGGANEQFF. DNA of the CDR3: TGCGCCAGCAGCCTTCCAGCGGGAGGTGCAAATGAGCAGTTCTTC.

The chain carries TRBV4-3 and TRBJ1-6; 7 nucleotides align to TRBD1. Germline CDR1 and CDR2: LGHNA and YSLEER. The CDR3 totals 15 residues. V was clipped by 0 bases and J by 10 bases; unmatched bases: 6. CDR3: CASSQEDRPPSPLHF. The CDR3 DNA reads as TGCGCCAGCAGCCAAGAGGACAGGCCCCCCTCACCCCTCCACTTT.

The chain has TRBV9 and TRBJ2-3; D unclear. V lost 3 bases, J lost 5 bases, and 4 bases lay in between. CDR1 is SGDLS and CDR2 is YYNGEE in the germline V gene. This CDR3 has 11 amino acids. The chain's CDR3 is CASSDGDTQYF. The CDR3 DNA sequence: TGTGCCAGCAGCGACGGAGATACGCAGTATTTT.

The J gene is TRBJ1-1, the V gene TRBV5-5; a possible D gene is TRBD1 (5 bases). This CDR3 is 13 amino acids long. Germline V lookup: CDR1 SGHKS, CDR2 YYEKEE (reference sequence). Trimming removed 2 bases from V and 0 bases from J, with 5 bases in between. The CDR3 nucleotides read TGTGCCAGCAGCTTAGGGGTGAACACTGAAGCTTTCTTT. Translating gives CASSLGVNTEAFF.

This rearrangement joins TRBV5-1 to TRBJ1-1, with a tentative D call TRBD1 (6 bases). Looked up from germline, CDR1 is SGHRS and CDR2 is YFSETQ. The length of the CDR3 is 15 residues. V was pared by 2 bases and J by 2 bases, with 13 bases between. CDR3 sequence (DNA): TGCGCCAGCAGCTTTACGGGACACCTAAACACTGAAGCTTTCTTT. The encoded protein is CASSFTGHLNTEAFF.

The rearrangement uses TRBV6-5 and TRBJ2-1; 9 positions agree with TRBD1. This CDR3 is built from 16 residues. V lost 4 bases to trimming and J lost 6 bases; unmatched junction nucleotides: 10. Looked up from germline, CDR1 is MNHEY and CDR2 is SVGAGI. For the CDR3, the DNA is TGTGCCAGCAGTTCACCCGGGACAGGGAGCGGCAATGAGCAGTTCTTC. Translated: CASSSPGTGSGNEQFF.

This CDR3 reads CASTQGVKGANVLTF. The CDR3 DNA is TGTGCCAGTACTCAGGGGGTGAAGGGGGCCAACGTCCTGACTTTC. V is TRBV19 and J is TRBJ2-6; 7 positions agree with TRBD1. This CDR3 has 15 residues. Trimming took 7 bases from V and 4 from J; bases not matched to a gene: 7. CDR1 LNHDA and CDR2 SQIVND come from the germline V gene (reference sequence).

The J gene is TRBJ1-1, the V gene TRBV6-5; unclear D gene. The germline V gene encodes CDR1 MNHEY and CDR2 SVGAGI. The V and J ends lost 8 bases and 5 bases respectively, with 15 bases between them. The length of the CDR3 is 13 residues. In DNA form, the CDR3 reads TGTGCCAGCCGTCCGGGCTGGAGGACTGAAGCTTTCTTT. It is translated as CASRPGWRTEAFF.

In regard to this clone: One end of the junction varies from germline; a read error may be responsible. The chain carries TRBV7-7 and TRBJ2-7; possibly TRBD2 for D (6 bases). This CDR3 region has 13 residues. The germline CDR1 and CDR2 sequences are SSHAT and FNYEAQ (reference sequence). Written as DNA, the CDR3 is TGTGCTAGCAGCTTGCGGAGGGGAGGCGAGCAGTACTTC. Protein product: CASSLRRGGEQYF.

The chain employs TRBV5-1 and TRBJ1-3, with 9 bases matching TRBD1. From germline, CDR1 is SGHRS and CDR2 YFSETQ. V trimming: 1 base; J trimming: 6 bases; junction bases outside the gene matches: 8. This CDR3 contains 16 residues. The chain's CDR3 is CASSLSPTGGENTIYF. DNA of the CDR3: TGCGCCAGCAGCTTGTCCCCGACAGGGGGAGAAAACACCATATATTTT.

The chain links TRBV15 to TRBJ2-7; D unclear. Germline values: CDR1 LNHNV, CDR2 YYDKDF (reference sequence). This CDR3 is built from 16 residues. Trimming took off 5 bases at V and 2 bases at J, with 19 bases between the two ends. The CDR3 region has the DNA TGTGCCACCAGCGCGACCCGACAAAGCCCAACCTACGAGCAGTACTTC. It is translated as CATSATRQSPTYEQYF. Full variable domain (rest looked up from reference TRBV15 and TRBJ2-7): DAMVIQNPRYQVTQFGKPVTLSCSQTLNHNVMYWYQQKSSQAPKLLFHYYDKDFNNEADTPDNFQSRRPNTSFCFLDIRSPGLGDTAMYLCATSATRQSPTYEQYFGPGTRLTVT.

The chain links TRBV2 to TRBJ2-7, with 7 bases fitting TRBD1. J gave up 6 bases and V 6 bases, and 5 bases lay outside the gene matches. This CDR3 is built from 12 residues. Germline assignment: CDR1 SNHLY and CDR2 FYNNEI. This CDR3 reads CASSLTGSEQYF. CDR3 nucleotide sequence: TGTGCCAGCAGCCTGACAGGGTCCGAGCAGTACTTC.

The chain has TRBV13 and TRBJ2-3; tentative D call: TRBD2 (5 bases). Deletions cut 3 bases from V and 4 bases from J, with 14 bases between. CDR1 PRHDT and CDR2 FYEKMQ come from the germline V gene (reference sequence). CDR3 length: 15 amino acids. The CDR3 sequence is CASSFSSVGADTQYF. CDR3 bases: TGTGCCAGCAGCTTTTCGAGCGTCGGGGCAGATACGCAGTATTTT. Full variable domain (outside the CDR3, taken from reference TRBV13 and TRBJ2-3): AAGVIQSPRHLIKEKRETATLKCYPIPRHDTVYWYQQGPGQDPQFLISFYEKMQSDKGSIPDRFSAQQFSDYHSELNMSSLELGDSALYFCASSFSSVGADTQYFGPGTRLTVL.

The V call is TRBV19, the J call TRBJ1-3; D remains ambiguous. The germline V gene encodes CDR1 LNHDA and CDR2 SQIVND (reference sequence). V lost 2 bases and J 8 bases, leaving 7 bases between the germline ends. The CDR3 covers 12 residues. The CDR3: CASSIQRDTIYF. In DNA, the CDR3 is TGTGCCAGTAGTATACAGAGGGACACCATATATTTT.

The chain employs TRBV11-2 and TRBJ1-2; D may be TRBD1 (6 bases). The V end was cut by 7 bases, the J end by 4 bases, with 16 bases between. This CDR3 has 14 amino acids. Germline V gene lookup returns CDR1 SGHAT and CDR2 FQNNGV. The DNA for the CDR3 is TGTGCCAGCAACTCACAGGGTCGAGGCTATGGCTACACCTTC. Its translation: CASNSQGRGYGYTF.

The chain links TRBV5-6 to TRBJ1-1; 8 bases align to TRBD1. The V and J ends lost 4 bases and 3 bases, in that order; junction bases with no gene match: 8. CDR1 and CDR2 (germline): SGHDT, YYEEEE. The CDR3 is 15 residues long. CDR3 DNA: TGTGCCAGCAGCAGCAGGGGGCGATATCACACTGAAGCTTTCTTT. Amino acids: CASSSRGRYHTEAFF.

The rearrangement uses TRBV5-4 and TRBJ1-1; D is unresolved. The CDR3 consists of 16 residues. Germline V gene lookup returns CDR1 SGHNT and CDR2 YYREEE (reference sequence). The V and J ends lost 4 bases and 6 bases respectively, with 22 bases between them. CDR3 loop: CASSLAEFRGEAEAFF. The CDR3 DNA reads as TGTGCCAGCAGCCTGGCAGAATTTCGGGGAGAGGCTGAAGCTTTCTTT.

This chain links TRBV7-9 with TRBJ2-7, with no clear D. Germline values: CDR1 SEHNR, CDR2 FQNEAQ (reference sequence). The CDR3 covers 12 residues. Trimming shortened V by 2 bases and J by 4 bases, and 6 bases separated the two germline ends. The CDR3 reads CASSLLVYEQYF. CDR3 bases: TGTGCCAGCAGCTTATTAGTTTACGAGCAGTACTTC.

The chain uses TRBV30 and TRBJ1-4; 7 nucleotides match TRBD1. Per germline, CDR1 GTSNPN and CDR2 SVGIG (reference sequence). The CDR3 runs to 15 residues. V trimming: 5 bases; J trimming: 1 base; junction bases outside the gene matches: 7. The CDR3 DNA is TGTGCCTGGGGGGACAGATACTTAACTAATGAAAAACTGTTTTTT. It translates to CAWGDRYLTNEKLFF.

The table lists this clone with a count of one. The CDR3 here is CASSLVLAGGAVSYNEQFF. The DNA for the CDR3 is TGCGCCAGCAGCTTGGTACTAGCGGGGGGTGCTGTCTCCTACAATGAGCAGTTCTTC. The rearrangement uses TRBV5-1 and TRBJ2-1; 12 bases fit TRBD2. The germline V gene encodes CDR1 SGHRS and CDR2 YFSETQ. There are 19 residues in the CDR3. With V trimmed by 0 bases and J by 0 bases, 7 bases remained unmatched.

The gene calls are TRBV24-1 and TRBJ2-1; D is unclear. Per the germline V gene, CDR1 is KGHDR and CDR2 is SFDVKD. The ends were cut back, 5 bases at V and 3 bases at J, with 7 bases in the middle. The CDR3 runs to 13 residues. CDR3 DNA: TGTGCCACCAGTGGGGCAGGCTACAATGAGCAGTTCTTC. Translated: CATSGAGYNEQFF.

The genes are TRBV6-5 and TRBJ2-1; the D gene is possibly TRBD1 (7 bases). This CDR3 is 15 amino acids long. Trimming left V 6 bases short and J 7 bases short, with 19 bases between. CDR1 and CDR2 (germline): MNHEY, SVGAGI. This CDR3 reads CASRRGQLLPNEQFF. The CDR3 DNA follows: TGTGCCAGCAGGCGGGGACAGCTACTCCCGAATGAGCAGTTCTTC.